Included here is one TCR beta chain sequence, with context. Its antigen is not yet known. One base away there is no much larger clone; base qualities are not given. The data derive from a study of technical replicates of blood from several donors (dated by TCRdb to 2016 to 2017). There are 14 amino acids in the CDR3, from cysteine to phenylalanine inclusive. Only the CDR3 DNA stays, 42 bases, in frame from base 1. For this chain, trimming is 1 base at the V end and 10 bases at the J end, and the number of junction bases without a gene match is 5. CDR1 LGHNA and CDR2 YNFKEQ are derived from the germline V gene. Libraries were prepared through the immunoSEQ multiplex PCR assay. The source is immuneACCESS, and TCRdb retained only in-frame sequences with V and J called. Part of the clones is not carried over; for the studies checked, unresolved V genes explain less than half of this, and the remainder is unexplained. The sample profile shows about 83,000 clones; 85% to 95% of them were found once. The ten largest clones represent 0.25% of the sample.

Recombination linked TRBV4-2 to TRBJ2-3, and TRBD2 aligns with 10 junction nucleotides. The clonotype comes from a human donor in good health. The specimen was T cells isolated from PBMCs. Here the CDR3 is given as CASSQGDTSGAQYF. The DNA is as follows: TGTGCCAGCAGCCAAGGAGATACTAGCGGGGCGCAGTATTTT.